This T cell receptor (beta chain) stems from a study of human T cells and chemical hapten exposure. Study at large: Skin on the upper inner arm, roughly 2 cm by roughly 2 cm in size, was sensitized with 2% DPC.

CDR3 length equals 14 residues. The V end was cut by 1 base, the J end by 6 bases, with 13 bases between. Time point reported: pre-sensitization, week 0. Treatment noted: therapeutic diphenylcyclopropenone sensitization with weekly scalp DPC. This clonotype was seen more than once but under ten times. TCRdb redid the calling of the RACE reads with MiXCR, one entry per CDR3 protein. This sample has approximately 370,000 distinct CDR3 sequences, with approximately 5.8% found just once. The chain recombines TRBV12-3 or TRBV12-4 with TRBJ2-7; D tentatively reads TRBD1 or TRBD2 (5 bases each). Sequences were derived from whole blood, sampled in connection with sensitization to the hapten diphenylcyclopropenone (DPC). This receptor was identified in a woman aged 18-29 years with alopecia areata. Some clones in this sample may be carry-over from other donors' samples. CDR3 nucleotide sequence: TGTGCCAGCAGTTTAGTTGAGGGGTTAGGCGAGCAGTACTTC. The encoded protein is CASSLVEGLGEQYF.